Listed below are T cell receptor beta chains from one sample, sequenced in a study of blood T cells in healthy people across ages. TCRdb independently ran MiXCR on the 5' RACE reads; one entry per CDR3 protein. The table records about 1.6 million distinct CDR3 sequences, roughly 32% of them present only once. The sample was blood. The receptors stem from a woman in her twenties or thirties in good health. CDR3s include the opening cysteine and the closing phenylalanine or tryptophan. A D gene is named only where the DNA matches it firmly. Clone size is not always given. Where it is, it says once, few, many or a class for expanded clones.

V	J	D	size	CDR3	DNA
TRBV7-9	TRBJ2-7	NA	NA	CASSPDRARGEQYF	TGTGCCAGCAGCCCAGACAGGGCCCGGGGGGAGCAGTACTTC
TRBV15	TRBJ2-3	TRBD2	few	CATSRAPFSSGSQDTQYF	TGTGCCACCAGCAGAGCGCCATTCTCTAGCGGCTCCCAGGATACGCAGTATTTT
TRBV27	TRBJ2-1	NA	few	CASSPGAPPNEQFF	TGTGCCAGCAGTCCCGGGGCCCCGCCGAATGAGCAGTTCTTC
TRBV3-1	TRBJ1-4	TRBD1	NA	CASSSRDRGLEKLFF	TGTGCCAGCAGCTCCCGGGACAGGGGGCTCGAAAAACTGTTTTTT
TRBV29-1	TRBJ2-7	TRBD2	many	CSVEAGAGVSYEQYF	TGCAGCGTTGAAGCAGGAGCGGGAGTTTCCTACGAGCAGTACTTC
TRBV2	TRBJ2-3	NA	few	CASKYGRTTDTQYF	TGTGCCAGCAAGTATGGACGGACCACAGATACGCAGTATTTT
TRBV15	TRBJ2-5	NA	NA	CATSRARGGTQYF	TGTGCCACCAGCAGAGCCAGGGGCGGGACCCAGTACTTC
TRBV2	TRBJ2-7	NA	NA	CASFRQGPTREQYF	TGTGCCAGCTTTAGGCAGGGGCCGACGAGGGAGCAGTACTTC
TRBV7-6	TRBJ1-4	NA	NA	CAGIREGTVGEKLFF	TGTGCCGGAATAAGGGAGGGAACGGTTGGGGAAAAACTGTTTTTT
TRBV28	TRBJ2-1	NA	NA	CASSLYDGTLDEQFF	TGTGCCAGCAGTTTATACGACGGGACTTTGGATGAGCAGTTCTTC
TRBV6-2/TRBV6-3	TRBJ1-1	NA	NA	CASSRGHMNTEAFF	TGTGCCAGCAGTCGCGGGCACATGAACACTGAAGCTTTCTTT
TRBV5-1	TRBJ2-2	TRBD1	NA	CASSLDGTAGELFF	TGCGCCAGCAGCTTGGACGGGACAGCCGGGGAGCTGTTTTTT
TRBV6-5	TRBJ1-2	NA	NA	CGSRDGNYGYTF	TGTGGATCGCGGGACGGCAACTATGGCTACACCTTC
TRBV4-1	TRBJ2-7	TRBD2	few	CASSQDRAGSEQYF	TGCGCCAGCAGCCAAGATCGAGCGGGAAGCGAGCAGTACTTC
TRBV20-1	TRBJ2-5	TRBD2	NA	CSAGLAETQYF	TGCAGTGCGGGACTAGCAGAGACCCAGTACTTC
TRBV2	TRBJ2-7	NA	NA	CASRGIKVSQYF	TGTGCCAGCAGGGGGATCAAGGTGTCCCAGTACTTC
TRBV12-3/TRBV12-4	TRBJ1-2	NA	few	CASSSSEQGSDGYTF	TGTGCCAGCAGTTCTAGCGAACAGGGCTCGGATGGCTACACCTTC
TRBV3-1	TRBJ2-7	TRBD2	NA	CAGSPTWTSGYEQYF	TGTGCCGGCAGCCCTACATGGACTAGCGGCTACGAGCAGTACTTC
TRBV20-1	TRBJ1-2	TRBD1	few	CSAADRGVRYTF	TGCAGTGCTGCGGACAGGGGAGTTCGCTACACCTTC
TRBV20-1	TRBJ1-2	TRBD1	NA	CSARDPRGHYGYTF	TGCAGTGCTAGAGATCCCAGGGGGCACTATGGCTACACCTTC
TRBV20-1	TRBJ2-4	TRBD2	NA	CSARSLSGRAKNIQYF	TGCAGTGCTAGATCCCTTAGCGGGAGGGCCAAAAACATTCAGTACTTC
TRBV9	TRBJ2-1	TRBD1	few	CASSTRGSGTNSYNEQFF	TGTGCCAGCAGCACCAGGGGGTCGGGGACCAACTCCTACAATGAGCAGTTCTTC
TRBV9	TRBJ2-7	NA	NA	CAGTPREAGVHEQYF	TGTGCCGGCACCCCTAGAGAGGCAGGGGTCCACGAGCAGTACTTC
TRBV4-1	TRBJ2-3	TRBD1	many	CASSPRTGGEDTQYF	TGCGCCAGCAGCCCACGGACAGGGGGCGAAGATACGCAGTATTTT
TRBV13	TRBJ2-7	NA	few	CASSPQTGIEQYF	TGTGCCAGCAGCCCTCAAACAGGGATCGAGCAGTACTTC
TRBV11-1	TRBJ2-5	TRBD1	NA	CASSFGPLGGAETQYF	TGTGCCAGCAGCTTCGGCCCCTTAGGGGGCGCGGAGACCCAGTACTTC
TRBV20-1	TRBJ2-5	TRBD2	NA	CSAGGTSGVRETQYF	TGCAGTGCCGGTGGGACTAGCGGGGTCCGAGAGACCCAGTACTTC
TRBV12-3/TRBV12-4	TRBJ2-7	NA	many	CASSGGGHRGEQYF	TGTGCCAGCAGTGGGGGGGGACATCGCGGGGAGCAGTACTTC
TRBV20-1	TRBJ2-2	NA	NA	CSARDRWKQGTGELFF	TGCAGTGCTAGAGATCGATGGAAGCAGGGAACCGGGGAGCTGTTTTTT